This T cell receptor beta chain was obtained from a study of T cells in Graves' hyperthyroidism and ophthalmopathy. Amplified regions were TCR beta CDR3 sequences from RNA transcripts. RT-PCR in the first round (using the HTBI primer set) targeted the TCR CDR3. TCRdb re-analysed the multiplex PCR reads in MiXCR, keeping a single row per CDR3 protein. In the table there are 450,000 to 650,000 distinct CDR3 sequences, over 15% of which are singletons. CDR3 length equals 16 residues. Unmatched junction bases numbered 11, after V lost 5 bases and J lost 4 bases. Germline CDR1 and CDR2: SEHNR and FQNEAQ (reference sequence).

V and J are TRBV7-9 and TRBJ2-3, with TRBD2 matching 8 bases. The sample taken for sequencing was blood. The receptor was isolated from a woman aged 18-30 years with Graves' ophthalmopathy. Here the CDR3 DNA reads TGTGCCAGCAGCCCCCGAAGCGGGAGAGGTCCAGATACGCAGTATTTT. Its protein product is CASSPRSGRGPDTQYF.